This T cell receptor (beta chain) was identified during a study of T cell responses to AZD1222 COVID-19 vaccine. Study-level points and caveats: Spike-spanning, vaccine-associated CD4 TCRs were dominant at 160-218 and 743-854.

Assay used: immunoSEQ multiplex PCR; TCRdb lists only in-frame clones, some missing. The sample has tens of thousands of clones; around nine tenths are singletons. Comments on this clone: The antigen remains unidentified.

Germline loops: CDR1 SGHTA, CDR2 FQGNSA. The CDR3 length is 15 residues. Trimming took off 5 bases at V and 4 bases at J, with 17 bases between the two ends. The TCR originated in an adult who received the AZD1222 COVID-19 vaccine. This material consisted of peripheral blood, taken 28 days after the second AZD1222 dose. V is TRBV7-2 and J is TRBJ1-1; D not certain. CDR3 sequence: CASSPPSAFSTEAFF. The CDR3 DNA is TGTGCCAGCAGCCCCCCTTCCGCGTTCTCCACTGAAGCTTTCTTT.